The 32 T cell receptor beta chains given below trace back to one sample, sequenced in a study of Graves' ophthalmopathy and Graves' hyperthyroidism. RNA transcripts were the template, and TCR beta CDR3 regions were amplified from them. The first-round RT-PCR employed HTBI primers together with the Qiagen OneStep RT-PCR kit. A multiplex PCR was then performed as the second round. In TCRdb, the multiplex PCR reads were re-called with MiXCR into one record per CDR3 protein. The repertoire holds hundreds of thousands of distinct CDR3 sequences, with around 14% as singletons. The sequencing input was blood. Receptors originate from a woman in her thirties with Graves' ophthalmopathy.

This clonotype was observed a handful of times. The chain recombines TRBV27 with TRBJ1-2; D is possibly TRBD1 (5 bases). CDR3 length equals 14 residues. The germline gives CDR1 MNHEY, CDR2 SMNVEV (reference sequence). Trimming took off 0 bases at V and 4 bases at J, with 9 bases between the two ends. In DNA form, the CDR3 reads TGTGCCAGCAGTTTATCGGGGGGGTCCTATGGCTACACCTTC. Its protein is CASSLSGGSYGYTF.

Ten or more counts support this clonotype. The genes are TRBV6-1 and TRBJ2-4; 8 bases align to TRBD2. The CDR3 has 13 amino acids. Germline V gene data show CDR1 as MNHNS and CDR2 as SASEGT. The ends lost 4 bases at V and 7 bases at J; junction bases unmatched: 3. The CDR3 region is CASSVPGGNIQYF. In DNA, the CDR3 is TGTGCCAGCAGTGTTCCGGGAGGGAACATTCAGTACTTC.

Regarding this clonotype: It may be a read error: a sequence one base away is much more abundant. The chain employs TRBV12-3 or TRBV12-4 and TRBJ1-3; D ambiguous. The CDR3 runs 15 residues. CDR3 amino acids: CASSFRRISGYTIYF. In DNA form, the CDR3 reads TGTGCCAGCAGTTTCAGACGGATCTCTGGATACACCATATATTTT.

A few counts support this clonotype. This rearrangement joins TRBV7-3 to TRBJ1-1; D unclear. Looked up from germline, CDR1 is SGHTA and CDR2 is FQGTGA. There are 13 residues in the CDR3. Deletions cut 1 base from V and 4 bases from J, with 7 bases between. CDR3 nucleotide sequence: TGTGCCAGCAGCTTAATGGTTTTCACTGAAGCTTTCTTT. As protein: CASSLMVFTEAFF.

This clonotype came up many times. The rearrangement links TRBV7-8 to TRBJ2-7, with TRBD2 matching 12 bases. The CDR3 totals 16 residues. The ends lost 0 bases at V and 4 bases at J; junction bases unmatched: 4. Germline V lookup: CDR1 SGHVS, CDR2 FQNEAQ. CDR3 region: CASSLARLAGEYEQYF. The CDR3 region has the DNA TGTGCCAGCAGCTTAGCCCGACTAGCGGGAGAATACGAGCAGTACTTC.

A few counts support this clonotype. The V call is TRBV12-3 or TRBV12-4, the J call TRBJ2-2, with 9 bases that match TRBD2. J was trimmed by 0 bases and V by 5 bases; bases with no gene match: 7. This CDR3 contains 17 residues. CDR3 protein: CASSPRRLAANTGELFF. The CDR3, as DNA: TGTGCCAGCAGTCCCCGGAGACTAGCGGCGAACACCGGGGAGCTGTTTTTT.

The gene calls are TRBV20-1 and TRBJ1-5; D is unclear. Trimming cost V 5 bases and J 0 bases, with 8 bases left between them. CDR1 and CDR2 (germline): DFQATT, SNEGSKA (reference sequence). The CDR3 totals 13 residues. The CDR3 loop reads CSAHQNSNQPQHF. In nucleotides, the CDR3 is TGCAGTGCTCACCAGAATAGCAATCAGCCCCAGCATTTT.

This clonotype has ten or more counts. This chain uses TRBV7-9 with TRBJ1-2; D call uncertain. The CDR3 has 15 amino acids. Trimming took off 5 bases at V and 2 bases at J, with 15 bases between the two ends. Looked up from germline, CDR1 is SEHNR and CDR2 is FQNEAQ (reference sequence). The CDR3 DNA follows: TGTGCCAGCAGCCCCCCCCGAGCAGGAAACTATGGCTACACCTTC. It specifies CASSPPRAGNYGYTF.

This clonotype came up many times. The chain joins TRBV3-1 to TRBJ2-6; no firm D call. This CDR3 is 16 amino acids long. The germline V and J ends were trimmed by 0 bases and 0 bases, with 6 bases remaining between them. Germline V gene lookup returns CDR1 LGHDT and CDR2 YNNKEL (reference sequence). The CDR3 sequence is CASSQDLGSGANVLTF. DNA for the CDR3: TGTGCCAGCAGCCAAGATTTAGGCTCTGGGGCCAACGTCCTGACTTTC. Drawing the rest from reference TRBV3-1 and TRBJ2-6, the complete variable domain is DTAVSQTPKYLVTQMGNDKSIKCEQNLGHDTMYWYKQDSKKFLKIMFSYNNKELIINETVPNRFSPKSPDKAHLNLHINSLELGDSAVYFCASSQDLGSGANVLTFGAGSRLTVL.

This clonotype was seen repeatedly, ten times or more. The chain is built from TRBV5-1 and TRBJ2-5, with 10 bases identical to TRBD1. The CDR3 has 15 residues. Germline values: CDR1 SGHRS, CDR2 YFSETQ. The V gene end was trimmed by 2 bases and the J gene end by 5 bases; junction bases not matched to a gene: 6. CDR3 sequence: CASSFDRGQGETQYF. The CDR3 nucleotides read TGCGCCAGCAGCTTCGACAGGGGGCAGGGGGAGACCCAGTACTTC.

The chain joins TRBV11-2 to TRBJ2-2; tentative D call: TRBD1 (5 bases). This CDR3 region has 14 residues. With 1 base removed from V and 7 bases from J, the gap between germline ends came to 10 bases. Germline V gene lookup returns CDR1 SGHAT and CDR2 FQNNGV. This CDR3 reads CASSLVRQSGELFF. For the CDR3, the DNA is TGTGCCAGCAGCTTAGTGAGACAGAGCGGGGAGCTGTTTTTT.

At least ten counts were recorded for this clonotype. V gene TRBV28 combines with J gene TRBJ2-7; maybe TRBD2 (5 bases). The CDR3 is made up of 15 amino acids. Trimming removed 2 bases from V and 4 bases from J, with 15 bases in between. From germline, CDR1 is MDHEN and CDR2 SYDVKM. The CDR3: CASSLHAGPSYEQYF. The CDR3 DNA follows: TGTGCCAGCAGTTTACATGCGGGTCCTTCTTACGAGCAGTACTTC.

The DNA for the CDR3 is TGTGCCTGGAGGTGGCCACGGGGCACCGGGGAGCTGTTTTTT. It is translated as CAWRWPRGTGELFF. The V call is TRBV30, the J call TRBJ2-2, with D tentatively TRBD2 (5 bases). V was trimmed by 3 bases and J by 4 bases, leaving 12 bases between them. Germline loops: CDR1 GTSNPN, CDR2 SVGIG (reference sequence). There are 14 residues in the CDR3.

This clonotype was recorded at least ten times. V usage is TRBV2 and J usage is TRBJ2-7, with 9 bases aligning to TRBD1. Germline lookup yields CDR1 SNHLY and CDR2 FYNNEI. The trim removed 7 bases at V and 3 bases at J, leaving 7 bases unmatched. This CDR3 comprises 14 residues. In DNA, the CDR3 is TGTGCCAGCATGCGCCGGGACAGGGTCTACGAGCAGTACTTC. It specifies CASMRRDRVYEQYF.

This clonotype was recorded at least ten times. This chain links TRBV6-1 with TRBJ2-7, with D maybe TRBD1 (6 bases). This CDR3 is built from 12 residues. Trimming stripped 6 bases from V and 6 bases from J, with 12 bases between. Germline V gene data show CDR1 as MNHNS and CDR2 as SASEGT. This CDR3 reads CASSATGREQYF. CDR3 sequence (DNA): TGTGCCAGCAGCGCAACAGGGCGCGAGCAGTACTTC.

J is TRBJ2-7 and V is TRBV6-2 or TRBV6-3; 8 bases align to TRBD2. Germline CDR1 and CDR2: MNHEY and SVGEGT. The CDR3 spans 15 residues. With 7 bases clipped from V and 2 bases from J, the junction kept 10 bases outside the gene matches. CDR3 in amino acids: CASKKLAEVPYEQYF. The CDR3, as DNA: TGTGCCAGCAAAAAACTAGCGGAGGTACCCTACGAGCAGTACTTC.

In this sample, this clonotype turned up many times. J is TRBJ1-2 and V is TRBV28, with no clear D. V lost 6 bases and J lost 4, with 18 bases in between. The germline CDR1 and CDR2 sequences are MDHEN and SYDVKM. This CDR3 has 15 amino acids. As DNA, the CDR3 is TGTGCCAGCAGCCTAGATGAGGGCTGGAGCTATGGCTACACCTTC. As protein: CASSLDEGWSYGYTF.

This clonotype was detected many times. The CDR3 DNA reads TGTGCCAGTAGGGACCCAGGGAACACCGGGGAGCTGTTTTTT. It is translated as CASRDPGNTGELFF. The J gene is TRBJ2-2, the V gene TRBV19; D is unclear. The germline V gene has CDR1 LNHDA and CDR2 SQIVND (reference sequence). V was clipped by 6 bases and J by 1 base, with 9 bases between them. There are 14 residues in the CDR3.

This clonotype was detected many times. The J gene is TRBJ2-5, the V gene TRBV2; 7 positions agree with TRBD2. This CDR3 has 16 residues. The germline gives CDR1 SNHLY, CDR2 FYNNEI. J lost 5 bases, V lost 5 bases, and 14 bases had no gene match. In DNA, the CDR3 is TGTGCCAGCAGTCGCCTCGGGACCTCGCGGGGGGAGACCCAGTACTTC. It yields the protein CASSRLGTSRGETQYF.

This clonotype was detected ten times or more. The chain has TRBV28 and TRBJ1-2, with D tentatively TRBD1 (6 bases). Germline V gene data show CDR1 as MDHEN and CDR2 as SYDVKM. V lost 4 bases and J lost 4, with 19 bases in between. The CDR3 contains 16 residues. In DNA form, the CDR3 reads TGTGCCAGCAGTTCCTACAGGGCCCGTTCGGGCTATGGCTACACCTTC. It translates to CASSSYRARSGYGYTF.

The chain has TRBV20-1 and TRBJ1-3, with D tentatively TRBD1 (5 bases). CDR3 length: 14 amino acids. Germline V gene sequence: CDR1 DFQATT, CDR2 SNEGSKA (reference sequence). V was cut by 4 bases and J by 0 bases, with 10 bases left in between. The CDR3 loop is CSAMDMNSGNTIYF. CDR3 nucleotides: TGCAGTGCTATGGACATGAACTCTGGAAACACCATATATTTT.

This clonotype has only a few counts. The genes are TRBV7-9 and TRBJ2-4; D is uncertain. The CDR3 runs 16 residues. Trimming removed 3 bases at V and 0 bases at J, with 12 bases between. Germline V lookup: CDR1 SEHNR, CDR2 FQNEAQ (reference sequence). CDR3 sequence (DNA): TGTGCCAGCAGCTTGTTAGAGCTTCCAGCCAAAAACATTCAGTACTTC. Residues: CASSLLELPAKNIQYF.

This clonotype was found many times. The V gene is TRBV24-1, the J gene TRBJ2-2; D unresolved. V lost 5 bases to trimming and J lost 6 bases, with 6 bases between them. CDR1 KGHDR and CDR2 SFDVKD come from the germline V gene. This CDR3 region has 12 residues. The CDR3 is CATSGLPGELFF. The CDR3 region has the DNA TGTGCCACCAGTGGTCTCCCCGGGGAGCTGTTTTTT.

This clonotype was found many times. The CDR3 ends on some other residue instead of the conserved phenylalanine or tryptophan, so this is likely a read error. The V and J genes are TRBV20-1 and TRBJ1-5; weak D call: TRBD1 (5 bases). V was cut by 4 bases and J by 6 bases, with 22 bases left in between. CDR1 and CDR2 (germline): DFQATT, SNEGSKA (reference sequence). The CDR3 consists of 16 residues. CDR3 loop: CSANFHGTHGRQPQHS. CDR3 in DNA: TGCAGTGCTAACTTTCACGGGACCCACGGGCGTCAGCCCCAGCATTCT.

This clonotype was seen at least ten times. This sequence joins TRBV27 and TRBJ2-7, with TRBD2 identical over 9 bases. The V and J ends lost 0 bases and 2 bases, in that order; junction bases with no gene match: 2. In germline, CDR1 is MNHEY, CDR2 SMNVEV (reference sequence). The length of the CDR3 is 15 residues. The CDR3 protein is CASSLSPSGTYEQYF. The CDR3 DNA sequence: TGTGCCAGCAGTTTATCCCCTAGCGGGACCTACGAGCAGTACTTC.

This clonotype was observed at least ten times. This rearrangement joins TRBV15 to TRBJ1-1; a possible D gene is TRBD1 (5 bases). Germline CDR1 is LNHNV and CDR2 is YYDKDF (reference sequence). The CDR3 contains 14 residues. Trimming pared 0 bases from V and 4 bases from J, leaving 9 bases between. CDR3: CATSRDPGITEAFF. The CDR3 DNA reads TGTGCCACCAGCAGAGACCCAGGGATCACTGAAGCTTTCTTT.

This clonotype has at least ten counts. V usage is TRBV6-1 and J usage is TRBJ1-5; D unclear. The V and J ends lost 7 bases and 0 bases respectively, with 13 bases between them. From germline, CDR1 is MNHNS and CDR2 SASEGT. This CDR3 is 15 amino acids long. The CDR3 region is CASNGYGLSNQPQHF. The CDR3 DNA reads TGTGCCAGCAATGGATATGGACTTAGCAATCAGCCCCAGCATTTT.

This clonotype was seen more than once but under ten times. The rearrangement joins TRBV24-1 to TRBJ2-2; 11 bases agree with TRBD1. The junction had 8 bases not matched to a gene; V was cut back by 4 bases and J by 5 bases. From germline, CDR1 is KGHDR and CDR2 SFDVKD. This CDR3 is built from 17 residues. CDR3 coding DNA: TGTGCCACCAGTGACCCGGGACAGGGGGGGCGAACCGGGGAGCTGTTTTTT. It translates to CATSDPGQGGRTGELFF.

This clonotype was seen repeatedly, ten times or more. The rearrangement links TRBV18 to TRBJ2-7; the D is unclear. Trimming left V 1 base short and J 5 bases short, with 6 bases between. CDR3 length: 12 amino acids. The germline V gene has CDR1 KGHSH and CDR2 LQKENI. The chain's CDR3 is CASSPRQNEQYF. The DNA of the CDR3 is TGTGCCAGCTCACCACGGCAGAACGAGCAGTACTTC.

The table lists this clonotype with many counts. The chain employs TRBV12-3 or TRBV12-4 and TRBJ2-5, with TRBD2 matching 8 bases. The CDR3 runs 17 residues. V lost 2 bases to trimming and J lost 5 bases; unmatched junction nucleotides: 13. Here the CDR3 reads CASSLIGGGPLKETQYF. The DNA of the CDR3 is TGTGCCAGCAGTTTAATAGGCGGGGGGCCCCTCAAGGAGACCCAGTACTTC.

This clonotype was seen only a few times. The chain recombines TRBV9 with TRBJ2-5, with 8 positions matching TRBD2. The CDR3 runs 21 residues. Germline CDR1 and CDR2: SGDLS and YYNGEE. The junction had 20 bases not matched to a gene; V was cut back by 0 bases and J by 1 base. The CDR3: CASSVDWGTVLGGGPQETQYF. The CDR3 region has the DNA TGTGCCAGCAGCGTAGATTGGGGTACGGTGTTGGGCGGGGGGCCCCAAGAGACCCAGTACTTC.

The table lists this clonotype with many counts. The J gene is TRBJ2-6, the V gene TRBV20-1; either TRBD1 or TRBD2 may supply D (6 bases each). The CDR3 sequence is 16 residues long. Trimming cost V 3 bases and J 0 bases, with 12 bases left between them. Looked up from germline, CDR1 is DFQATT and CDR2 is SNEGSKA (reference sequence). The CDR3 is CSARRDTISGANVLTF. CDR3 nucleotide sequence: TGCAGTGCTAGGCGGGACACGATCTCTGGGGCCAACGTCCTGACTTTC.